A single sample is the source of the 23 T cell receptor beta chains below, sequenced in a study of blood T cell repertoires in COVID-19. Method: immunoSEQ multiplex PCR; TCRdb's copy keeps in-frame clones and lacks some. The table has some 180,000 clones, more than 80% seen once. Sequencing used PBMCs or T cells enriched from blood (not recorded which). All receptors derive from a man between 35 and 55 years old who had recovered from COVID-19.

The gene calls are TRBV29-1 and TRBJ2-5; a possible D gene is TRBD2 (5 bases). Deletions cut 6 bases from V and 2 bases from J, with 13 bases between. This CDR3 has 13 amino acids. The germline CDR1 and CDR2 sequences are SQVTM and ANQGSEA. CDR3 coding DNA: TGCAGCGTCTCGGGAATCCTACAAGAGACCCAGTACTTC. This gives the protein CSVSGILQETQYF. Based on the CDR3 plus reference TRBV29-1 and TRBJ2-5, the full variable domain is SAVISQKPSRDICQRGTSLTIQCQVDSQVTMMFWYRQQPGQSLTLIATANQGSEATYESGFVIDKFPISRPNLTFSTLTVSNMSPEDSSIYLCSVSGILQETQYFGPGTRLLVL.

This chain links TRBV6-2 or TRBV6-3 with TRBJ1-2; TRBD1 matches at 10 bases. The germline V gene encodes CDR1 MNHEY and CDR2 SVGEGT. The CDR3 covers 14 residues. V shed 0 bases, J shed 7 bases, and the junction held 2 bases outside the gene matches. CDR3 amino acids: CASSYSTGGRGYTF. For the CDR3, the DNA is TGTGCCAGCAGTTACTCGACAGGGGGCCGTGGCTACACCTTC.

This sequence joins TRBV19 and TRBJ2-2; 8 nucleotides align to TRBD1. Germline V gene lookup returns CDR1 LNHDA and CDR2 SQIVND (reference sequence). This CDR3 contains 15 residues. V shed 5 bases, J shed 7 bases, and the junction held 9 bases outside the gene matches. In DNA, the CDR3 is TGTGCCAGTAGTCCGATGGGACAGGTAGACGGGGAGCTGTTTTTT. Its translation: CASSPMGQVDGELFF.

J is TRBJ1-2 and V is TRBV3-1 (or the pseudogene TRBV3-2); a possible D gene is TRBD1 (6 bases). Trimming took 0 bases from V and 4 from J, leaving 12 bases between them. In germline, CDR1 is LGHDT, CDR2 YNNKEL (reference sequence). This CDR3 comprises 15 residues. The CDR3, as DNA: TGTGCCAGCAGCCAAGACAGGGGCCCTGTCTATGGCTACACCTTC. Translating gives CASSQDRGPVYGYTF.

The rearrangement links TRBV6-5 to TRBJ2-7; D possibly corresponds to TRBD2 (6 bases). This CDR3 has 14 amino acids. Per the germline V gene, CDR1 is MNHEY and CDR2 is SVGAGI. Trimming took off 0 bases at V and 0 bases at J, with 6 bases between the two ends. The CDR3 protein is CASSYSRGSYEQYF. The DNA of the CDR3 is TGTGCCAGCAGTTACTCGCGGGGCTCCTACGAGCAGTACTTC.

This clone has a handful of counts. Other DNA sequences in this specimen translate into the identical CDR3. CDR3 loop: CSVQGGRDQPQHF. In nucleotides, the CDR3 is TGCAGCGTTCAGGGGGGACGTGATCAGCCCCAGCATTTT. The gene calls are TRBV29-1 and TRBJ1-5, with TRBD1 matching 7 bases. V dropped 5 bases and J dropped 5; count of bases not matched to a gene: 6. This CDR3 is built from 13 residues. Per the germline V gene, CDR1 is SQVTM and CDR2 is ANQGSEA.

CDR3 in DNA: TGTGCCATCAGTGATCGGGCTAACAGGGAGTCCTATGGCTACACCTTC. This sequence encodes CAISDRANRESYGYTF. V gene TRBV10-3 combines with J gene TRBJ1-2, with TRBD1 as a possible D gene (6 bases). The germline gives CDR1 ENHRY, CDR2 SYGVKD. The V end was cut by 3 bases, the J end by 4 bases, with 18 bases between. CDR3 size: 16 residues.

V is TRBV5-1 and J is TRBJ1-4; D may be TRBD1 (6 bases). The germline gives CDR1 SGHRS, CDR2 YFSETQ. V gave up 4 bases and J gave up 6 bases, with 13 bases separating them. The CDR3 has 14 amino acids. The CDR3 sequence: CASSRRGSDEKLFF. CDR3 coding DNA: TGCGCCAGCAGCCGCAGGGGCTCGGATGAAAAACTGTTTTTT.

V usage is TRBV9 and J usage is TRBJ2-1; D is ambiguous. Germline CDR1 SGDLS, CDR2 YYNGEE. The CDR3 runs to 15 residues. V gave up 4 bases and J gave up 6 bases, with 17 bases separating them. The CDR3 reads CASSSRPGPGNEQFF. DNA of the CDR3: TGTGCCAGCAGCTCCCGACCCGGCCCAGGCAATGAGCAGTTCTTC.

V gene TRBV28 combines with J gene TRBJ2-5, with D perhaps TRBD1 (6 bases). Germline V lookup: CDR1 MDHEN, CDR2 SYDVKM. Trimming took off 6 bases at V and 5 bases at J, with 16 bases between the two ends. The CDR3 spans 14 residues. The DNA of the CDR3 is TGTGCCAGCAGAAGTACAGGGACATTGGAGACCCAGTACTTC. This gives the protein CASRSTGTLETQYF. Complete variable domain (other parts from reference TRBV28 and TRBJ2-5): DVKVTQSSRYLVKRTGEKVFLECVQDMDHENMFWYRQDPGLGLRLIYFSYDVKMKEKGDIPEGYSVSREKKERFSLILESASTNQTSMYLCASRSTGTLETQYFGPGTRLLVL.

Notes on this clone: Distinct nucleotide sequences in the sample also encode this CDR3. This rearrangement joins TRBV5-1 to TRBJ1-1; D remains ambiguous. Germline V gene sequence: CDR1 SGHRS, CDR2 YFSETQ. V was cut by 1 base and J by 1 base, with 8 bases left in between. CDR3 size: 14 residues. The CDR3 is CASSLSGQNTEAFF. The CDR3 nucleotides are TGCGCCAGCAGCTTGAGCGGCCAGAACACTGAAGCTTTCTTT. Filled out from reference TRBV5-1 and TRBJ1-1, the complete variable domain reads KAGVTQTPRYLIKTRGQQVTLSCSPISGHRSVSWYQQTPGQGLQFLFEYFSETQRNKGNFPGRFSGRQFSNSRSEMNVSTLELGDSALYLCASSLSGQNTEAFFGQGTRLTVV.

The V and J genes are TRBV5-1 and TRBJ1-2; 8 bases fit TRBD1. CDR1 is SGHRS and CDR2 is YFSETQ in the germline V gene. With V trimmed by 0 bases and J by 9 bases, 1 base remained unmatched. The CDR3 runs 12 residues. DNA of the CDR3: TGCGCCAGCAGCTTGGACAGGGGGAGCTACACCTTC. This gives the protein CASSLDRGSYTF.

In DNA form, the CDR3 reads TGCAGCGTTGGCGGCAGTGGGACAGGGGGCGATGGCTACACCTTC. It specifies CSVGGSGTGGDGYTF. The chain combines TRBV29-1 with TRBJ1-2; 12 positions agree with TRBD1. The CDR3 loop spans 15 amino acids. Trimming at V came to 4 bases and at J to 6 bases, leaving 9 bases not matched to a gene. CDR1 is SQVTM, CDR2 ANQGSEA, per germline.

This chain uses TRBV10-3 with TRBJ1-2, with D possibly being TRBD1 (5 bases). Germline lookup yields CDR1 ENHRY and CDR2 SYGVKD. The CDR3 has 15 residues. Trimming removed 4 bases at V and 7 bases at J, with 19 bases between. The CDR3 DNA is TGTGCCATCAGTGCCCTCAGAGACATCGGGGGTGGCTACACCTTC. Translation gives CAISALRDIGGGYTF.

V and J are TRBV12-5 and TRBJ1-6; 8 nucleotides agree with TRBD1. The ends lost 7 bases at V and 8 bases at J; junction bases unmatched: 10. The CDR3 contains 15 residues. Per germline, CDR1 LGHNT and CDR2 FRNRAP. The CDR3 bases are TGTGCTAGTGCCCCGACAGGGGCTAACTATTCACCCCTCCACTTT. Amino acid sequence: CASAPTGANYSPLHF.

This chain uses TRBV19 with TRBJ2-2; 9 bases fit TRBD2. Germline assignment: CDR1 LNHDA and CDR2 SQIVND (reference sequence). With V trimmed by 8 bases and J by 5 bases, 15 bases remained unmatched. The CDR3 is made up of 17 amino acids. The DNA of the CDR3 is TGTGCCAGTGGGTGGATGGGCGGACTAGCGCCTACCGGGGAGCTGTTTTTT. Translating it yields CASGWMGGLAPTGELFF.

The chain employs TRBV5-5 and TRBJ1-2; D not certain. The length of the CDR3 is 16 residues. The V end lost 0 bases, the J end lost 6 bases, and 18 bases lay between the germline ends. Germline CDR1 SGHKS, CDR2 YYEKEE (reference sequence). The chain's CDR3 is CASSLVQAATRDGYTF. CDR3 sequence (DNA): TGTGCCAGCAGCTTGGTCCAGGCTGCTACTAGGGATGGCTACACCTTC.

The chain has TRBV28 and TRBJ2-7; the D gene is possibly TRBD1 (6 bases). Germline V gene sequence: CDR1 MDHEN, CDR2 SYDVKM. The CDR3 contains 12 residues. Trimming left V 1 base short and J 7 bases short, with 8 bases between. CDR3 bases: TGTGCCAGCAGTTTATCTGGACAGGAGCAGTACTTC. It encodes CASSLSGQEQYF.

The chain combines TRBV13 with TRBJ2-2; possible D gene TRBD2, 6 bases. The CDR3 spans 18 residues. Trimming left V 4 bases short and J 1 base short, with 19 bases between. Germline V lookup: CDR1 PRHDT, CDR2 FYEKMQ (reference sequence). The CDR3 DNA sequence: TGTGCCAGCAGCTCCCGGGACTGGGGAATCCAGAACACCGGGGAGCTGTTTTTT. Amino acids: CASSSRDWGIQNTGELFF.

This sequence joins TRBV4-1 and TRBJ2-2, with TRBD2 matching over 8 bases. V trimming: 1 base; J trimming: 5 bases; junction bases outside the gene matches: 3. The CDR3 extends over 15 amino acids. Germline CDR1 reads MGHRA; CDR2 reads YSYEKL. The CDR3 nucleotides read TGCGCCAGCAGCCAAGCCGGGAGGGGAACCGGGGAGCTGTTTTTT. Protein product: CASSQAGRGTGELFF.

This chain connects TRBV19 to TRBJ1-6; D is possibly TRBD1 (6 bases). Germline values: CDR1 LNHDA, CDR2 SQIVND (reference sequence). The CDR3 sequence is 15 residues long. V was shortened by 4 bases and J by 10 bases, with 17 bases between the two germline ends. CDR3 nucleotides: TGTGCCAGTAGTAACCAACAGGGTGATCGGTCACCCCTCCACTTT. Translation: CASSNQQGDRSPLHF.

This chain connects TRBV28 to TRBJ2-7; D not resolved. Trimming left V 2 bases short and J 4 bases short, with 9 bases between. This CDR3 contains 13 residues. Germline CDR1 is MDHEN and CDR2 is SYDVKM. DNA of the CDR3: TGTGCCAGCAGTTTAGCACAGACGTACGAGCAGTACTTC. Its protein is CASSLAQTYEQYF.

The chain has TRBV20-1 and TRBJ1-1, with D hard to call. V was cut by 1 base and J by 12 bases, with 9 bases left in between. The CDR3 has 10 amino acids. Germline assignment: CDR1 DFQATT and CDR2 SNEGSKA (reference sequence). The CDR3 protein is CSARAQKTFF. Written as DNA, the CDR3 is TGCAGTGCTAGAGCGCAGAAAACTTTCTTT.